This is a list of T cell receptor beta chains from one sample in a study of radiation and T cells in renal cell carcinoma. Profiled with immunoSEQ multiplex PCR; TCRdb holds only in-frame clones, not every one. The sample lists about 140,000 clones, 70% to 90% occurring once. The material was blood, obtained from a patient whose treatment included radiotherapy and nephrectomy. All receptors come from a woman aged 45-60 years with renal cell carcinoma. The CDR3 runs from the conserved cysteine through the conserved F or W. The order of the fields is D gene, V gene, J gene, clone size, CDR3 protein, CDR3 DNA. A D gene is named only where the DNA matches it firmly. Clone size is not always given. Where it is, it says once, few, many or a class for expanded clones.

d_call: TRBD2; v_call: TRBV10-3; j_call: TRBJ2-7; clone_size: .; cdr3_aa: CAIRETSDSYEQYF; cdr3_nt: TGTGCCATCAGGGAAACTAGCGACTCCTACGAGCAGTACTTC
d_call: .; v_call: TRBV18; j_call: TRBJ1-1; clone_size: .; cdr3_aa: CASSPGDTEAFF; cdr3_nt: TGTGCCAGCTCACCCGGTGACACTGAAGCTTTCTTT
d_call: .; v_call: TRBV5-1; j_call: TRBJ1-1; clone_size: .; cdr3_aa: CASSLASNTEAFF; cdr3_nt: TGCGCCAGCAGCTTGGCGAGTAACACTGAAGCTTTCTTT
d_call: TRBD1; v_call: TRBV30; j_call: TRBJ2-2; clone_size: .; cdr3_aa: CATGTGQTGELFF; cdr3_nt: TGTGCAACCGGGACAGGGCAAACCGGGGAGCTGTTTTTT
d_call: .; v_call: TRBV6-6; j_call: TRBJ2-7; clone_size: .; cdr3_aa: CASSYTQGDEQYF; cdr3_nt: TGTGCCAGCAGTTACACGCAAGGAGACGAGCAGTACTTC
d_call: .; v_call: TRBV7-9; j_call: TRBJ2-5; clone_size: once; cdr3_aa: CASSLERERGMGETQYF; cdr3_nt: TGTGCCAGCAGTTTGGAGCGGGAAAGGGGGATGGGGGAGACCCAGTACTTC
d_call: .; v_call: TRBV5-1; j_call: TRBJ2-6; clone_size: .; cdr3_aa: CASSSGWTGANVLTF; cdr3_nt: TGCGCCAGCAGTTCAGGGTGGACTGGGGCCAACGTCCTGACTTTC
d_call: .; v_call: TRBV10-2; j_call: TRBJ1-1; clone_size: once; cdr3_aa: CASSDRGQWNTEAFF; cdr3_nt: TGCGCCAGCAGTGATCGCGGACAGTGGAACACTGAAGCTTTCTTT
d_call: .; v_call: TRBV6-1; j_call: TRBJ2-3; clone_size: .; cdr3_aa: CASREGGVVGDTQYF; cdr3_nt: TGTGCCAGCAGGGAGGGGGGAGTAGTCGGAGATACGCAGTATTTT
d_call: .; v_call: TRBV11-2; j_call: TRBJ2-5; clone_size: .; cdr3_aa: CASSLVVPPWAQYF; cdr3_nt: TGTGCCAGCAGCTTAGTGGTTCCACCCTGGGCCCAGTACTTC
d_call: .; v_call: TRBV15; j_call: TRBJ2-2; clone_size: .; cdr3_aa: CATSRDSGIRATGELFF; cdr3_nt: TGTGCCACCAGCAGAGATTCCGGCATTAGGGCCACCGGGGAGCTGTTTTTT
d_call: .; v_call: TRBV4-3; j_call: TRBJ1-1; clone_size: .; cdr3_aa: CASRPAQRGTEAFF; cdr3_nt: TGCGCCAGCAGACCCGCCCAGAGGGGGACTGAAGCTTTCTTT
d_call: .; v_call: TRBV6-5; j_call: TRBJ2-3; clone_size: .; cdr3_aa: CASSSPVTDTQYF; cdr3_nt: TGTGCCAGCAGTTCCCCAGTGACAGATACGCAGTATTTT
d_call: TRBD1; v_call: TRBV2; j_call: TRBJ2-7; clone_size: .; cdr3_aa: CASRGTGDSYEQYF; cdr3_nt: TGTGCCAGCAGAGGGACAGGTGACTCCTACGAGCAGTACTTC
d_call: .; v_call: TRBV7-2; j_call: TRBJ2-5; clone_size: .; cdr3_aa: CASSSRLGGTTQYF; cdr3_nt: TGTGCCAGCAGCTCCAGACTAGGCGGTACGACCCAGTACTTC
d_call: TRBD1; v_call: TRBV5-1; j_call: TRBJ1-5; clone_size: once; cdr3_aa: CASSSGSGTGNQPQHF; cdr3_nt: TGCGCCAGCAGCTCTGGATCCGGGACAGGGAATCAGCCCCAGCATTTT
d_call: .; v_call: TRBV5-4; j_call: TRBJ2-3; clone_size: .; cdr3_aa: CASSRPGSTDTQYF; cdr3_nt: TGTGCCAGCAGCCGCCCGGGGAGCACAGATACGCAGTATTTT
d_call: .; v_call: TRBV25-1; j_call: TRBJ2-5; clone_size: .; cdr3_aa: CASRAIGTQYF; cdr3_nt: TGTGCCAGCAGGGCCATCGGGACCCAGTACTTC
d_call: .; v_call: TRBV28; j_call: TRBJ1-5; clone_size: .; cdr3_aa: CASSLRGGSSQPQHF; cdr3_nt: TGTGCCAGCAGTCTTCGGGGGGGTAGTAGTCAGCCCCAGCATTTT
d_call: TRBD1; v_call: TRBV6-5; j_call: TRBJ2-2; clone_size: .; cdr3_aa: CASRTGGSGELFF; cdr3_nt: TGTGCCAGCAGAACAGGGGGCAGCGGGGAGCTGTTTTTT
d_call: .; v_call: TRBV10-2; j_call: TRBJ1-3; clone_size: .; cdr3_aa: CASSESGGSGNTIYF; cdr3_nt: TGCGCCAGCAGTGAGTCAGGGGGCTCTGGAAACACCATATATTTT
d_call: .; v_call: TRBV4-2; j_call: TRBJ1-1; clone_size: .; cdr3_aa: CASSQSGENTEAFF; cdr3_nt: TGTGCCAGCAGCCAGTCAGGGGAGAACACTGAAGCTTTCTTT
d_call: .; v_call: TRBV7-2; j_call: TRBJ2-3; clone_size: .; cdr3_aa: CASSLGPAADTQYF; cdr3_nt: TGTGCCAGCAGCTTAGGCCCGGCGGCAGATACGCAGTATTTT
d_call: .; v_call: TRBV9; j_call: TRBJ1-3; clone_size: .; cdr3_aa: CASSPTPAESSGNTIYF; cdr3_nt: TGTGCCAGCAGCCCAACTCCCGCGGAGTCCTCTGGAAACACCATATATTTT
d_call: .; v_call: TRBV7-6; j_call: TRBJ2-1; clone_size: .; cdr3_aa: CASSSPYRPYNEQFF; cdr3_nt: TGTGCCAGCAGTTCCCCTTACCGGCCCTACAATGAGCAGTTCTTC
d_call: .; v_call: TRBV7-8; j_call: TRBJ2-2; clone_size: .; cdr3_aa: CASSLGGSNTGELFF; cdr3_nt: TGTGCCAGCAGCTTGGGCGGATCGAACACCGGGGAGCTGTTTTTT
d_call: .; v_call: TRBV2; j_call: TRBJ2-2; clone_size: .; cdr3_aa: CASSARLVSVPGELFF; cdr3_nt: TGTGCCAGCAGCGCCCGACTAGTGTCCGTTCCCGGGGAGCTGTTTTTT
d_call: .; v_call: TRBV11-2; j_call: TRBJ2-1; clone_size: .; cdr3_aa: CASSLDRLDEQFF; cdr3_nt: TGTGCCAGCAGCTTAGATAGGCTAGATGAGCAGTTCTTC
d_call: TRBD2; v_call: TRBV4-1; j_call: TRBJ2-1; clone_size: .; cdr3_aa: CASSQVVAGGIYEQFF; cdr3_nt: TGCGCCAGCAGCCAAGTTGTAGCGGGGGGCATCTATGAGCAGTTCTTC
d_call: .; v_call: TRBV6-1; j_call: TRBJ1-5; clone_size: .; cdr3_aa: CASSWGPPGNQPQHF; cdr3_nt: TGTGCCAGCAGCTGGGGCCCGCCCGGCAATCAGCCCCAGCATTTT
d_call: TRBD2; v_call: TRBV9; j_call: TRBJ2-1; clone_size: .; cdr3_aa: CASSVGSGVYNEQFF; cdr3_nt: TGTGCCAGCAGCGTTGGTAGCGGGGTCTACAATGAGCAGTTCTTC
d_call: TRBD2; v_call: TRBV2; j_call: TRBJ2-1; clone_size: .; cdr3_aa: CASSFVAGPYNEQFF; cdr3_nt: TGTGCCAGCAGTTTCGTAGCGGGACCCTACAATGAGCAGTTCTTC
d_call: .; v_call: TRBV5-1; j_call: TRBJ2-1; clone_size: .; cdr3_aa: CASSPSEDYYNEQFF; cdr3_nt: TGCGCCAGCAGTCCTAGCGAGGATTACTACAATGAGCAGTTCTTC
d_call: .; v_call: TRBV7-2; j_call: TRBJ1-1; clone_size: .; cdr3_aa: CASSSSNTEAFF; cdr3_nt: TGTGCCAGCAGCTCTTCGAACACTGAAGCTTTCTTT
d_call: TRBD1; v_call: TRBV11-2; j_call: TRBJ1-2; clone_size: .; cdr3_aa: CASSSYDRDYGYTF; cdr3_nt: TGTGCCAGCAGCTCATACGACAGGGACTATGGCTACACCTTC